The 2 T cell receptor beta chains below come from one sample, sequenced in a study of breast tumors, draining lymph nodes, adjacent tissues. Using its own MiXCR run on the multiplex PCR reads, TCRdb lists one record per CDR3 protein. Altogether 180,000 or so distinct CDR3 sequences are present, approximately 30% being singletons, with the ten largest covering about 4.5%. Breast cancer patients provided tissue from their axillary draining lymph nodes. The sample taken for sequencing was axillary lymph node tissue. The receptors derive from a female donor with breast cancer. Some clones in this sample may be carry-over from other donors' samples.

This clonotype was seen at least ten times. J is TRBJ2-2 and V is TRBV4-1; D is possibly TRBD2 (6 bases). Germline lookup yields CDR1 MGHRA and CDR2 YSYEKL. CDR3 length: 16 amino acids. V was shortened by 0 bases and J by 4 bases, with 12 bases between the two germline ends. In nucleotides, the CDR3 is TGCGCCAGCAGCCAAGAACGGGGAGCGGGCACCGGGGAGCTGTTTTTT. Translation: CASSQERGAGTGELFF.

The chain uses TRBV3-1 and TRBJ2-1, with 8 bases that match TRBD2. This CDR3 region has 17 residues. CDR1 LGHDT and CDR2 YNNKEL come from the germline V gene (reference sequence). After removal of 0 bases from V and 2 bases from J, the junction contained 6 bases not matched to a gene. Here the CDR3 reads CASSQDRAGVPYNEQFF. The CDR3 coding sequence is TGTGCCAGCAGCCAAGATCGAGCGGGAGTGCCCTACAATGAGCAGTTCTTC.